Following are 22 T cell receptor beta chains from one sample sequenced in a study of blood T cell repertoires in COVID-19. Repertoires were generated with immunoSEQ multiplex PCR, while TCRdb's copy carries only in-frame clones and drops some. The top ten hold under 5% of the sample, which has about 120,000 clones, over 65% seen once. Source material: peripheral blood. These receptors were taken from a man between 60 and 75 years old with acute or convalescent COVID-19.

V is TRBV18 and J is TRBJ1-6, with unresolved D. Trimming removed 3 bases at V and 5 bases at J, with 14 bases between. CDR1 and CDR2 from the germline V gene are KGHSH and LQKENI. CDR3 length: 16 residues. CDR3 in amino acids: CASSPNALRNNSPLHF. The CDR3 DNA reads as TGTGCCAGCTCACCCAACGCGTTACGAAATAATTCACCCCTCCACTTT.

This clone was observed once. The chain has TRBV6-1 and TRBJ1-6; 7 bases map to TRBD1. J lost 6 bases, V lost 3 bases, and 11 bases had no gene match. Germline-derived CDR1 and CDR2 are MNHNS and SASEGT. The CDR3 totals 17 residues. CDR3 nucleotide sequence: TGTGCCAGCAGTGACGGGACAGCCCTCATGATTAATTCACCCCTCCACTTT. Its protein product is CASSDGTALMINSPLHF.

This clone was detected a few times. The chain couples TRBV5-1 to TRBJ1-2, with 8 bases fitting TRBD1. Germline V lookup: CDR1 SGHRS, CDR2 YFSETQ. The CDR3 has 14 amino acids. The trim removed 0 bases at V and 6 bases at J, leaving 4 bases unmatched. The CDR3 nucleotides are TGCGCCAGCAGCTTGGGGGACAGGAGTCATGGCTACACCTTC. Its translation: CASSLGDRSHGYTF.

The chain recombines TRBV29-1 with TRBJ1-5; D is uncertain. The CDR3 is made up of 13 amino acids. Per the germline V gene, CDR1 is SQVTM and CDR2 is ANQGSEA. V was trimmed by 4 bases and J by 2 bases, leaving 9 bases between them. The CDR3 DNA sequence: TGCAGCGTTGGCGCCGTGGGCAATCAGCCCCAGCATTTT. It encodes CSVGAVGNQPQHF.

The chain employs TRBV4-3 and TRBJ2-7; D remains ambiguous. Germline CDR1 reads LGHNA; CDR2 reads YSLEER. The CDR3 covers 15 residues. Trimming shortened V by 0 bases and J by 1 base, and 10 bases separated the two germline ends. The CDR3 nucleotides are TGCGCCAGCAGCCAAGAACCGGGTCTGTCCTACGAGCAGTACTTC. As protein: CASSQEPGLSYEQYF.

This clone was seen a few times. The chain is built from TRBV6-4 and TRBJ1-3, with 8 bases that match TRBD1. CDR1 and CDR2 from the germline V gene are MRHNA and SNTAGT. The V gene end was trimmed by 6 bases and the J gene end by 0 bases; junction bases not matched to a gene: 4. The CDR3 length is 15 residues. CDR3 sequence (DNA): TGTGCCAGCAGGCCGGACAGGGACTCTGGAAACACCATATATTTT. Its translation: CASRPDRDSGNTIYF.

This clone was counted between two and nine times. This chain uses TRBV5-5 with TRBJ1-1; D is uncertain. Germline CDR1 reads SGHKS; CDR2 reads YYEKEE (reference sequence). V was shortened by 4 bases and J by 1 base, with 11 bases between the two germline ends. This CDR3 contains 14 residues. CDR3 in DNA: TGTGCCAGCAGCCCCCCTCAGTCGAACACTGAAGCTTTCTTT. This codes for CASSPPQSNTEAFF.

This clone occurred once. This chain uses TRBV4-3 with TRBJ1-4; D perhaps matches TRBD1 (6 bases). The CDR3 extends over 15 amino acids. The V end was cut by 3 bases, the J end by 0 bases, with 8 bases between. Germline V gene data show CDR1 as LGHNA and CDR2 as YSLEER. CDR3 in amino acids: CASSQDRTTNEKLFF. The CDR3 nucleotides are TGCGCCAGCAGCCAGGACAGAACAACTAATGAAAAACTGTTTTTT.

V usage is TRBV18 and J usage is TRBJ1-2; D remains unclear. Trimming shortened V by 8 bases and J by 5 bases, and 9 bases separated the two germline ends. Germline V CDR1 and CDR2: KGHSH, LQKENI. The CDR3 loop spans 11 amino acids. As DNA, the CDR3 is TGTGCCAGCACCGGAGGATATGGCTACACCTTC. As protein: CASTGGYGYTF.

In DNA, the CDR3 is TGCGCCAGCAGCCAAGTGGTAGCGGGACGGGGCTCTGGGGCCAACGTCCTGACTTTC. Translating it yields CASSQVVAGRGSGANVLTF. The chain couples TRBV4-1 to TRBJ2-6, with 8 nucleotides matching TRBD2. V shed 1 base, J shed 0 bases, and the junction held 8 bases outside the gene matches. The CDR3 runs to 19 residues. Germline V gene data show CDR1 as MGHRA and CDR2 as YSYEKL.

The rearrangement uses TRBV9 and TRBJ1-6; possible D gene TRBD1, 6 bases. Germline CDR1 and CDR2: SGDLS and YYNGEE. This CDR3 has 15 amino acids. V shed 0 bases and J shed 7 bases, with 11 bases lying between them. The CDR3 spells CASSVDPDSNSPLHF. The CDR3, as DNA: TGTGCCAGCAGCGTAGACCCGGACAGCAATTCACCCCTCCACTTT.

This chain uses TRBV5-1 with TRBJ2-7; possibly TRBD1 for D (6 bases). The CDR3 totals 13 residues. The germline V and J ends were trimmed by 4 bases and 3 bases, with 11 bases remaining between them. Germline CDR1 reads SGHRS; CDR2 reads YFSETQ. CDR3 sequence reads: CASSKQGDYEQYF. CDR3 in DNA: TGCGCCAGCAGCAAACAGGGCGACTACGAGCAGTACTTC.

This clone was seen once. The rearrangement links TRBV7-8 to TRBJ2-1, with TRBD1 as a possible D gene (5 bases). The CDR3 is 16 residues long. The V and J ends lost 5 bases and 0 bases respectively, with 14 bases between them. CDR1 is SGHVS and CDR2 is FQNEAQ in the germline V gene. The DNA for the CDR3 is TGTGCCAGCAGCCTTCGGACACTCAGCTCCTACAATGAGCAGTTCTTC. Translation: CASSLRTLSSYNEQFF.

The chain uses TRBV15 and TRBJ2-7, with 12 nucleotides matching TRBD2. The J segment lost 7 bases and the V segment lost 4 bases, leaving 5 bases of the junction unmatched. Germline V lookup: CDR1 LNHNV, CDR2 YYDKDF (reference sequence). The length of the CDR3 is 14 residues. CDR3 amino acids: CATSNLAGGREQYF. The CDR3 DNA reads TGTGCCACCAGCAATCTAGCGGGAGGGCGGGAGCAGTACTTC.

This chain connects TRBV7-2 to TRBJ1-5, with D perhaps TRBD1 (5 bases). Germline CDR1 reads SGHTA; CDR2 reads FQGNSA. The CDR3 covers 13 residues. Trimming pared 1 base from V and 12 bases from J, leaving 13 bases between. The CDR3 loop reads CASSLGEGLVQHF. The CDR3, as DNA: TGTGCCAGCAGCTTAGGTGAGGGACTAGTCCAGCATTTT. The entire variable domain, with the rest obtained from reference TRBV7-2 and TRBJ1-5, is as follows: GAGVSQSPSNKVTEKGKDVELRCDPISGHTALYWYRQSLGQGLEFLIYFQGNSAPDKSGLPSDRFSAERTGGSVSTLTIQRTQQEDSAVYLCASSLGEGLVQHFGDGTRLSIL.

The rearrangement joins TRBV10-3 to TRBJ1-1; 8 bases map to TRBD1. The CDR3 is made up of 13 amino acids. With 6 bases clipped from V and 3 bases from J, the junction kept 3 bases outside the gene matches. The germline gives CDR1 ENHRY, CDR2 SYGVKD. The CDR3 is CAISPDRDTEAFF. The DNA for the CDR3 is TGTGCCATCAGCCCGGACAGGGACACTGAAGCTTTCTTT.

This chain connects TRBV11-2 to TRBJ2-3; 9 bases are a match to TRBD1. The CDR3 contains 17 residues. V lost 0 bases and J lost 2; bases outside the gene matches: 6. Germline CDR1 and CDR2: SGHAT and FQNNGV. The CDR3 region is CASSLDMRQGVTDTQYF. DNA of the CDR3: TGTGCCAGCAGCTTAGATATGAGACAGGGGGTCACAGATACGCAGTATTTT.

V and J are TRBV30 and TRBJ1-6; D not certain. This CDR3 has 14 residues. Germline V gene sequence: CDR1 GTSNPN, CDR2 SVGIG (reference sequence). The V end was cut by 2 bases, the J end by 13 bases, with 18 bases between. CDR3 sequence (DNA): TGTGCCTGGAGTCGACCTAAGCCTCCGGGTCCCCTCCACTTT. Translated, it gives CAWSRPKPPGPLHF.

This clone appeared once. The chain uses TRBV28 and TRBJ2-5; 7 bases are a match to TRBD1. The CDR3 has 14 residues. The junction had 13 bases not matched to a gene; V was cut back by 6 bases and J by 9 bases. Germline V gene data show CDR1 as MDHEN and CDR2 as SYDVKM. The CDR3 loop reads CASRGSGQLVSQYF. The CDR3, as DNA: TGTGCCAGCAGGGGATCGGGACAGCTCGTCTCCCAGTACTTC.

The chain employs TRBV19 and TRBJ2-2, with a tentative D call TRBD1 (6 bases). V was trimmed by 3 bases and J by 6 bases, leaving 11 bases between them. CDR1 and CDR2 (germline): LNHDA, SQIVND (reference sequence). The CDR3 is 14 residues long. This CDR3 is CASSINRASGELFF. The DNA for the CDR3 is TGTGCCAGTAGTATCAACAGGGCGTCCGGGGAGCTGTTTTTT.

The genes are TRBV11-2 and TRBJ2-7; 11 nucleotides line up with TRBD1. V shed 5 bases, J shed 5 bases, and the junction held 8 bases outside the gene matches. Germline CDR1 and CDR2: SGHAT and FQNNGV. The CDR3 extends over 15 amino acids. The CDR3 protein is CASSPGTGGFNEQYF. The CDR3, as DNA: TGTGCCAGCAGCCCGGGGACAGGGGGTTTCAACGAGCAGTACTTC.

The rearrangement joins TRBV3-1 (or the pseudogene TRBV3-2) to TRBJ2-7; 11 bases line up with TRBD2. Germline values: CDR1 LGHDT, CDR2 YNNKEL (reference sequence). This CDR3 region has 15 residues. V gave up 6 bases and J gave up 0 bases; unmatched junction bases: 4. The CDR3 loop reads CASRGGTSGSYEQYF. The DNA of the CDR3 is TGTGCCAGCAGAGGAGGGACTAGCGGCTCCTACGAGCAGTACTTC.